These T cell receptor beta chains were read from a single sample in a study of blood T cell repertoires in COVID-19. Libraries were prepared by immunoSEQ multiplex PCR; TCRdb keeps only in-frame clonotypes and omits some of them. The sample has approximately 250,000 clones, about 83% seen once; the top ten hold more than 5%. Sequencing input: peripheral blood. The receptors stem from a human donor in a cohort sampled during active COVID-19. Both conserved end residues are part of each CDR3. The D gene is left open where the match is weak. Rows may omit the clone size; those that give it use once, few, many or a size class.

TRBD1	15	TRBV15	-	TRBJ2-7	CATSGTDRVGDEQYF	TGTGCCACCAGCGGAACTGACAGGGTCGGCGACGAGCAGTACTTC
TRBD1	15	TRBV9	-	TRBJ1-3	CASRSGGFSGNTIYF	TGTGCCAGCAGATCAGGGGGCTTCTCTGGAAACACCATATATTTT
-	14	TRBV5-5	-	TRBJ1-1	CASSPIVFNTEAFF	TGTGCCAGCAGCCCTATCGTCTTTAACACTGAAGCTTTCTTT
-	13	TRBV6-5	-	TRBJ2-1	CASRAPPRGEQFF	TGTGCCAGCAGGGCACCCCCTCGGGGGGAGCAGTTCTTC
-	15	TRBV11-2	once	TRBJ2-1	CASSSSYRARNEQFF	TGTGCCAGCAGCTCATCTTACAGGGCGAGGAATGAGCAGTTCTTC
-	15	TRBV6-2/TRBV6-3	-	TRBJ2-2	CASSYSAGRTGELFF	TGTGCCAGCAGTTACTCCGCGGGGAGAACCGGGGAGCTGTTTTTT
-	14	TRBV11-1	-	TRBJ2-1	CASSRRGGYNEQFF	TGTGCCAGCAGCCGGAGAGGAGGTTACAATGAGCAGTTCTTC
TRBD2	15	TRBV19	-	TRBJ2-5	CASSGLAGSWQTQYF	TGTGCCAGTAGCGGGTTAGCGGGGTCCTGGCAGACCCAGTACTTC
-	18	TRBV5-1	-	TRBJ2-3	CASRPRSLGGASTDTQYF	TGCGCCAGCAGGCCGCGTTCCTTGGGCGGGGCTAGCACAGATACGCAGTATTTT
TRBD1	16	TRBV10-2	-	TRBJ2-7	CASSEGGTGSSYEQYF	TGCGCCAGCAGTGAAGGGGGGACAGGAAGCTCCTACGAGCAGTACTTC
-	12	TRBV30	-	TRBJ2-1	CAWRPGYNEQFF	TGTGCCTGGAGGCCGGGATACAATGAGCAGTTCTTC
-	11	TRBV6-5	few	TRBJ1-2	CATASPGGYTF	TGTGCCACCGCAAGTCCGGGAGGCTACACCTTC
-	16	TRBV19	-	TRBJ2-3	CASNGHRKNIGDTQYF	TGTGCCAGTAATGGCCACAGGAAGAACATAGGAGATACGCAGTATTTT
TRBD1	14	TRBV27	-	TRBJ2-3	CASSLRNRGDTQYF	TGTGCCAGCAGTTTAAGAAACAGGGGAGATACGCAGTATTTT
-	15	TRBV30	-	TRBJ1-2	CAWSGSGGRAYGYTF	TGTGCCTGGAGTGGATCCGGGGGGCGGGCCTATGGCTACACCTTC
-	14	TRBV6-6	-	TRBJ2-5	CASQEGGRGETQYF	TGTGCCAGCCAAGAGGGGGGGCGAGGGGAGACCCAGTACTTC
-	14	TRBV27	-	TRBJ2-4	CASSFGTAGDIQYF	TGTGCCAGCAGTTTCGGGACAGCGGGAGACATTCAGTACTTC
TRBD1	15	TRBV9	-	TRBJ1-3	CASSDTQEGANTIYF	TGTGCCAGCAGTGACACCCAAGAGGGGGCGAACACCATATATTTT
TRBD2	14	TRBV7-2	-	TRBJ2-7	CASSLGTSAFGQYF	TGTGCCAGCAGCTTAGGGACTAGCGCCTTTGGGCAGTACTTC
-	12	TRBV24-1	-	TRBJ1-3	CATSDRGNTIYF	TGTGCCACCAGTGATCGAGGCAACACCATATATTTT
-	17	TRBV6-6	-	TRBJ1-5	CASSRRSRTDSNQPQHF	TGTGCCAGCAGCCGACGGTCCCGGACAGATAGCAATCAGCCCCAGCATTTT
TRBD1	16	TRBV7-9	-	TRBJ2-2	CASSSPTGQNTGELFF	TGTGCCAGCAGCTCCCCGACAGGGCAGAACACCGGGGAGCTGTTTTTT
-	14	TRBV11-2	-	TRBJ2-1	CASSLDQTREEQFF	TGTGCCAGCAGCTTAGATCAGACGAGGGAGGAGCAGTTCTTC
-	14	TRBV28	once	TRBJ2-7	CASQSGGSSYEQYF	TGTGCCAGCCAAAGTGGAGGGAGCTCCTACGAGCAGTACTTC
-	13	TRBV19	-	TRBJ1-2	CASSIGGASGYTF	TGTGCCAGTAGTATTGGGGGGGCAAGTGGCTACACCTTC
TRBD1	18	TRBV23-1	-	TRBJ1-5	CASSQIWGQGDSNQPQHF	TGCGCCAGCAGTCAAATTTGGGGACAGGGGGATAGCAATCAGCCCCAGCATTTT
TRBD2	16	TRBV5-1	-	TRBJ2-3	CASSPSGTRPTDTQYF	TGCGCCAGCAGCCCGTCCGGGACTAGGCCCACAGATACGCAGTATTTT
TRBD2	15	TRBV27	-	TRBJ2-5	CASSSGLARGETQYF	TGTGCCAGCAGTTCGGGACTAGCGAGGGGGGAGACCCAGTACTTC
TRBD2	14	TRBV10-2	few	TRBJ2-7	CASRAGTSVYEQYF	TGCGCCAGCAGAGCCGGGACTAGCGTCTACGAGCAGTACTTC
TRBD2	17	TRBV6-6	-	TRBJ2-1	CASSPMEGQRGGNEQFF	TGTGCCAGCAGTCCGATGGAAGGGCAGCGGGGGGGCAATGAGCAGTTCTTC
TRBD1	15	TRBV9	-	TRBJ1-5	CASSVGQGGNQPQHF	TGTGCCAGCAGCGTAGGCCAGGGGGGCAATCAGCCCCAGCATTTT
TRBD2	15	TRBV11-3	-	TRBJ2-1	CASSLGLAAYNEQFF	TGTGCCAGCAGCCTCGGGCTAGCGGCCTACAATGAGCAGTTCTTC
TRBD1	13	TRBV7-9	-	TRBJ1-1	CASSHDRASEAFF	TGTGCCAGCAGCCACGACAGGGCTTCTGAAGCTTTCTTT
TRBD1	15	TRBV7-2	-	TRBJ2-2	CASSSRQGITGELFF	TGTGCCAGCAGCTCCCGACAGGGGATCACCGGGGAGCTGTTTTTT
-	13	TRBV18	-	TRBJ2-7	CASSQMRSYEQYF	TGTGCCAGCTCACAAATGAGGTCCTACGAGCAGTACTTC
TRBD1	14	TRBV10-3	once	TRBJ2-1	CATGNDRGQYEQFF	TGTGCCACCGGAAACGACAGGGGGCAATATGAGCAGTTCTTC
-	14	TRBV3-1/TRBV3-2	-	TRBJ1-6	CASSPRRDNSPLHF	TGTGCCAGCAGCCCCCGACGGGATAATTCACCCCTCCACTTT
-	14	TRBV27	-	TRBJ1-1	CASRTRDLGTEAFF	TGTGCCAGCAGGACACGGGACTTAGGAACTGAAGCTTTCTTT
TRBD2	15	TRBV19	-	TRBJ2-1	CASSLAGGPYNEQFF	TGTGCCAGTAGTCTAGCGGGGGGCCCCTACAATGAGCAGTTCTTC
-	14	TRBV6-2/TRBV6-3	-	TRBJ1-1	CASSYSRSNTEAFF	TGTGCCAGCAGTTACTCGAGATCGAACACTGAAGCTTTCTTT
TRBD2	18	TRBV15	-	TRBJ2-1	CATSRGGLAGGYYNEQFF	TGTGCCACCAGCAGGGGGGGACTAGCGGGAGGTTATTACAATGAGCAGTTCTTC
-	15	TRBV7-9	-	TRBJ1-6	CASSFRGTRNSPLHF	TGTGCCAGCAGCTTCAGGGGTACGAGGAATTCACCCCTCCACTTT
TRBD2	17	TRBV19	-	TRBJ2-2	CASSSTSGRFDTGELFF	TGTGCCAGTAGTTCCACTAGCGGGAGGTTCGACACCGGGGAGCTGTTTTTT
TRBD2	17	TRBV28	-	TRBJ2-6	CASSRLAGGSGANVLTF	TGTGCCAGCAGTAGACTAGCGGGTGGCTCTGGGGCCAACGTCCTGACTTTC
-	17	TRBV11-2	-	TRBJ2-2	CASSLEYGYTNTGELFF	TGTGCCAGCAGCTTAGAGTACGGGTACACCAACACCGGGGAGCTGTTTTTT
TRBD2	18	TRBV10-2	-	TRBJ2-5	CASSESHELAEFQETQYF	TGCGCCAGCAGTGAGTCTCACGAACTAGCGGAATTCCAAGAGACCCAGTACTTC
-	15	TRBV27	many	TRBJ1-6	CASRLTGLHNSPLHF	TGTGCCAGCAGGCTTACAGGGTTACATAATTCACCCCTCCACTTT
TRBD1	15	TRBV19	-	TRBJ1-2	CASIDQGASVNGYTF	TGTGCCAGTATCGACCAGGGGGCCTCTGTCAATGGCTACACCTTC
TRBD1	15	TRBV19	-	TRBJ1-4	CASSRAQGAWEKLFF	TGTGCCAGTAGTAGGGCACAGGGGGCGTGGGAAAAACTGTTTTTT
TRBD1	15	TRBV2	-	TRBJ2-5	CASMKLRTGGETQYF	TGTGCCAGCATGAAACTTAGGACAGGGGGAGAGACCCAGTACTTC